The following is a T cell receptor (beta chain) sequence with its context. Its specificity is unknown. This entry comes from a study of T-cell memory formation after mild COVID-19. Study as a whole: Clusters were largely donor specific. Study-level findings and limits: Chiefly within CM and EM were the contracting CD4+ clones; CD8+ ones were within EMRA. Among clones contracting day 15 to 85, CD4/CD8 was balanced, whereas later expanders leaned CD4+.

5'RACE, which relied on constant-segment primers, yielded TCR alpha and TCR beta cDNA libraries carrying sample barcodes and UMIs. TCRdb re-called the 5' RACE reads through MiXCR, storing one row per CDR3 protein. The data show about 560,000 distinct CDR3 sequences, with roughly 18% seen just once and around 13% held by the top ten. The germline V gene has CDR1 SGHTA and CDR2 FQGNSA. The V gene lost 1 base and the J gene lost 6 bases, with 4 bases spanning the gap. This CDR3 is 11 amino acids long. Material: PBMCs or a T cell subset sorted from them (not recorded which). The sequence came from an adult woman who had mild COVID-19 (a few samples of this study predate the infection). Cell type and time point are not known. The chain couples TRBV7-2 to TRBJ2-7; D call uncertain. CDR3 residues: CASSLDLEQYF. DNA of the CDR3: TGTGCCAGCAGCTTAGATCTCGAGCAGTACTTC.